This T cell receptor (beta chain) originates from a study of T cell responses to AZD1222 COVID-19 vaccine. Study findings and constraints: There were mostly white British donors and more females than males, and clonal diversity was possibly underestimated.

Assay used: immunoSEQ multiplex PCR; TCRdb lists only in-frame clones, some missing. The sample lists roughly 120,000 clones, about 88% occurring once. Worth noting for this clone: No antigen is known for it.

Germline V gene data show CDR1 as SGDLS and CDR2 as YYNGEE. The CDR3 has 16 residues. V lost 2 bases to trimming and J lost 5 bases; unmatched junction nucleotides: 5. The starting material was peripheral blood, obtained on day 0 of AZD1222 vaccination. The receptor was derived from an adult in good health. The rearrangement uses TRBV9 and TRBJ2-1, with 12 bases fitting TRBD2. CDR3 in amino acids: CASSVGLAGTDNEQFF. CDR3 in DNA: TGTGCCAGCAGCGTCGGACTAGCGGGAACGGACAATGAGCAGTTCTTC.